This TCR beta chain comes out of a study of blood T cell repertoires in COVID-19. About the research overall: Some COVID-19 samples were acute and others convalescent; all came from the United States, Italy and Spain.

The V end was cut by 0 bases, the J end by 0 bases, with 9 bases between. The CDR3 has 16 residues. Germline V gene lookup returns CDR1 MNHEY and CDR2 SMNVEV (reference sequence). How the authors handled the data: From reference gene primer amplification, estimates of nucleated cell counts were derived. The method was immunoSEQ multiplex PCR; TCRdb's version includes in-frame clones alone and lacks a portion of them. V and J calls and clone size are those listed in that table; D and trimming were worked out from the DNA. The data show about 170,000 clones, approximately 84% seen once. This chain uses TRBV27 with TRBJ1-3, with no clear D. The material sequenced was peripheral blood. The TCR was taken from a man aged 35 to 55 who had recovered from COVID-19. CDR3 DNA sequence: TGTGCCAGCAGTTTATCGGGCCGAAGCTCTGGAAACACCATATATTTT. Translation gives CASSLSGRSSGNTIYF.